The 20 T cell receptor beta chains given below trace back to one sample, sequenced in a study of OX40 agonist ivuxolimab in advanced cancers. Generated by immunoSEQ multiplex PCR, the TCRdb table keeps only in-frame clones and is missing some. Altogether over 95,000 clones are present, 95% to 96% being singletons, with the ten largest covering around 2%. The sample here was CD4+ or CD8+ T cells sorted from blood, taken in a trial of the OX40 agonist ivuxolimab. These receptor sequences come from an adult with an advanced solid tumor such as melanoma, head and neck, liver or kidney cancer.

The chain carries TRBV6-5 and TRBJ1-3, with D maybe TRBD1 (6 bases). The V gene lost 0 bases and the J gene lost 11 bases, with 20 bases spanning the gap. Germline V gene data show CDR1 as MNHEY and CDR2 as SVGAGI. The CDR3 is 16 residues long. The CDR3 reads CASSYSIGTPGRAIYF. The CDR3 DNA is TGTGCCAGCAGTTACTCAATCGGGACACCCGGAAGGGCCATATATTTT.

The CDR3 nucleotides are TGCGCCAGCAGCCAAGATATCTTTTCATTGGGCGGGAGGAAGGATACGCAGTATTTT. Amino acids: CASSQDIFSLGGRKDTQYF. The J gene is TRBJ2-3, the V gene TRBV4-3; 8 bases match TRBD2. Germline V gene data show CDR1 as LGHNA and CDR2 as YSLEER. CDR3 length: 19 residues. With V trimmed by 0 bases and J by 6 bases, 17 bases remained unmatched.

The rearrangement joins TRBV28 to TRBJ2-7; no definite D call. Trimming took off 3 bases at V and 2 bases at J, with 11 bases between the two ends. The CDR3 is made up of 14 amino acids. Looked up from germline, CDR1 is MDHEN and CDR2 is SYDVKM. The CDR3 sequence: CASSFTRGTYEQYF. Here the CDR3 DNA reads TGTGCCAGCAGTTTCACGAGAGGTACCTACGAGCAGTACTTC.

The V gene is TRBV15, the J gene TRBJ2-5; D call uncertain. CDR3 length equals 12 residues. Looked up from germline, CDR1 is LNHNV and CDR2 is YYDKDF (reference sequence). V lost 5 bases to trimming and J lost 5 bases, with 9 bases between them. This CDR3 reads CATSSGSETQYF. The CDR3 coding sequence is TGTGCCACCAGCTCTGGATCGGAGACCCAGTACTTC. The full variable domain, in which reference TRBV15 and TRBJ2-5 provide the parts outside the CDR3, is DAMVIQNPRYQVTQFGKPVTLSCSQTLNHNVMYWYQQKSSQAPKLLFHYYDKDFNNEADTPDNFQSRRPNTSFCFLDIRSPGLGDTAMYLCATSSGSETQYFGPGTRLLVL.

The chain employs TRBV5-1 and TRBJ2-7, with D possibly TRBD2 on 5 matching bases. Trimming stripped 4 bases from V and 0 bases from J, with 14 bases between. Germline lookup yields CDR1 SGHRS and CDR2 YFSETQ. This CDR3 has 15 residues. The DNA for the CDR3 is TGCGCCAGCAGCCCCCGGACTGGGAGCTCCTACGAGCAGTACTTC. It specifies CASSPRTGSSYEQYF.

CDR3 protein: CASSETGNPKGNEQYF. In nucleotides, the CDR3 is TGCGCCAGCAGTGAGACCGGGAACCCAAAAGGAAACGAGCAGTACTTC. V and J are TRBV10-1 and TRBJ2-7, with a tentative D call TRBD2 (5 bases). From germline, CDR1 is WNHNN and CDR2 SYGVQD (reference sequence). This CDR3 region has 16 residues. Trimming removed 2 bases at V and 5 bases at J, with 19 bases between.

This rearrangement joins TRBV6-5 to TRBJ2-1, with D possibly matching TRBD2 (5 bases). Trimming cost V 5 bases and J 12 bases, with 11 bases left between them. CDR3 length equals 11 residues. Per germline, CDR1 MNHEY and CDR2 SVGAGI. CDR3 protein: CASSDGAAQFF. CDR3 DNA sequence: TGTGCCAGCAGTGATGGAGCGGCGCAGTTCTTC.

The chain carries TRBV6-5 and TRBJ2-1; 10 nucleotides line up with TRBD2. The CDR3 runs to 13 residues. Germline values: CDR1 MNHEY, CDR2 SVGAGI. J lost 7 bases, V lost 6 bases, and 3 bases had no gene match. The CDR3 sequence is CASRTSGTNEQFF. The CDR3 DNA reads as TGTGCCAGCAGAACTAGCGGGACTAATGAGCAGTTCTTC.

About this clone itself: One end of the junction does not line up with germline, which may come from a read error. This sequence joins TRBV2 and TRBJ1-4; D not certain. Germline lookup yields CDR1 SNHLY and CDR2 FYNNEI. The CDR3 has 12 amino acids. The CDR3 here is CASRDPKDRGIF. The CDR3 coding sequence is TGTGCCAGCAGAGATCCCAAGGACCGTGGGATTTTT.

The chain couples TRBV10-3 to TRBJ1-1; no clear D gene. CDR3 length: 14 amino acids. Per the germline V gene, CDR1 is ENHRY and CDR2 is SYGVKD. V shed 1 base and J shed 5 bases, with 11 bases lying between them. The CDR3 sequence: CAISEFELGTEAFF. As DNA, the CDR3 is TGTGCCATCAGTGAGTTCGAACTAGGGACTGAAGCTTTCTTT.

In DNA, the CDR3 is TGTGCCAGCAGTGGAGGCTTCCCGAACACCGGGGAGCTGTTTTTT. Translated: CASSGGFPNTGELFF. The chain couples TRBV6-4 to TRBJ2-2; D gene uncertain. Per the germline V gene, CDR1 is MRHNA and CDR2 is SNTAGT. The CDR3 loop spans 15 amino acids. Trimming removed 4 bases at V and 0 bases at J, with 9 bases between.

This clone was recorded once. The chain combines TRBV7-9 with TRBJ1-2; maybe TRBD1 (5 bases). Trimming removed 5 bases at V and 6 bases at J, with 19 bases between. The CDR3 spans 15 residues. CDR1 is SEHNR, CDR2 FQNEAQ, per germline (reference sequence). The CDR3 is CASSQEGREFDGYTF. DNA of the CDR3: TGTGCCAGCAGCCAAGAGGGCAGGGAGTTTGATGGCTACACCTTC.

This chain uses TRBV7-9 with TRBJ2-5, with TRBD2 identical over 11 bases. CDR1 is SEHNR, CDR2 FQNEAQ, per germline (reference sequence). This CDR3 has 16 amino acids. The V gene end was trimmed by 5 bases and the J gene end by 0 bases; junction bases not matched to a gene: 5. The DNA of the CDR3 is TGTGCCAGCAGCACTAGACTAGCGGGACACCAAGAGACCCAGTACTTC. It specifies CASSTRLAGHQETQYF.

The V and J genes are TRBV7-8 and TRBJ2-1; D may be TRBD2 (5 bases). The CDR3 consists of 16 residues. Trimming shortened V by 1 base and J by 1 base, and 11 bases separated the two germline ends. The germline CDR1 and CDR2 sequences are SGHVS and FQNEAQ. DNA for the CDR3: TGTGCCAGCAGCTTAGTGGGCGGGCCATCCTACAATGAGCAGTTCTTC. Translation: CASSLVGGPSYNEQFF.

The chain is built from TRBV7-6 and TRBJ2-7; possibly TRBD2 for D (6 bases). Germline CDR1 is SGHVS and CDR2 is FNYEAQ. Trimming removed 2 bases from V and 0 bases from J, with 11 bases in between. This CDR3 comprises 15 residues. The CDR3 is CASSLNVAASYEQYF. CDR3 nucleotides: TGTGCCAGCAGCTTAAATGTAGCGGCCTCCTACGAGCAGTACTTC.

This chain joins TRBV7-9 and TRBJ2-5; 7 nucleotides align to TRBD1. Trimming took 1 base from V and 5 from J; bases not matched to a gene: 10. The CDR3 sequence is 16 residues long. From germline, CDR1 is SEHNR and CDR2 FQNEAQ (reference sequence). The CDR3 region is CASSLGFGTEEETQYF. The CDR3 bases are TGTGCCAGCAGCTTAGGGTTCGGGACAGAGGAGGAGACCCAGTACTTC.

V is TRBV9 and J is TRBJ2-2; weak D call: TRBD1 (6 bases). The germline CDR1 and CDR2 sequences are SGDLS and YYNGEE. V dropped 4 bases and J dropped 3 bases, with 13 bases sitting between them. The CDR3 spans 15 residues. The chain's CDR3 is CASSFSPGDTGELFF. CDR3 DNA: TGTGCCAGCAGCTTTTCCCCAGGGGACACCGGGGAGCTGTTTTTT.

The chain links TRBV28 to TRBJ2-3; no firm D call. The ends were cut back, 6 bases at V and 1 base at J, with 11 bases in the middle. CDR1 is MDHEN and CDR2 is SYDVKM in the germline V gene. The CDR3 contains 14 residues. CDR3 sequence (DNA): TGTGCCAGCAGCTTACAAGGAGGCACAGATACGCAGTATTTT. Translated: CASSLQGGTDTQYF.

The chain joins TRBV18 to TRBJ2-3, with 8 bases identical to TRBD1. This CDR3 is built from 14 residues. The ends lost 6 bases at V and 6 bases at J; junction bases unmatched: 8. Germline CDR1 reads KGHSH; CDR2 reads LQKENI. As DNA, the CDR3 is TGTGCCAGCTCTGGACAGGGAGAAGGGGATACGCAGTATTTT. This gives the protein CASSGQGEGDTQYF.

The CDR3 is CASSLSLSARRIYGYTF. The CDR3 DNA follows: TGTGCCAGCAGCTTATCTCTCTCGGCCCGACGTATCTATGGCTACACCTTC. The chain is built from TRBV5-8 and TRBJ1-2; D uncertain. Trimming left V 2 bases short and J 4 bases short, with 21 bases between. CDR1 SGHTS and CDR2 YDEGEE come from the germline V gene. This CDR3 region has 17 residues.